Shown below are 19 T cell receptor beta chains from a single sample sequenced in a study of shared clonotypes between healthy human individuals. Sequencing was performed with immunoSEQ multiplex PCR; in TCRdb, only in-frame clones are kept and a portion is missing. The sample has fewer than 800,000 clones; 92% are singletons. The naive CD8 fraction comprised CD45RO-negative cells positively selected for CCR7 and excluded terminally differentiated effector memory CD45RA+ cells. The sample comprised naive CD8+ T cells sorted from blood. The receptors were gathered from a man younger than 40 in good health.

CDR3 sequence reads: CASSSPNNEQFF. The CDR3 bases are TGTGCCAGCAGTTCACCGAACAATGAGCAGTTCTTC. The rearrangement links TRBV27 to TRBJ2-1; D remains ambiguous. Trimming cost V 4 bases and J 5 bases, with 6 bases left between them. Germline CDR1 MNHEY, CDR2 SMNVEV (reference sequence). This CDR3 is built from 12 residues.

This rearrangement joins TRBV19 to TRBJ2-1, with D tentatively TRBD2 (5 bases). The germline gives CDR1 LNHDA, CDR2 SQIVND (reference sequence). The V end lost 5 bases, the J end lost 5 bases, and 13 bases lay between the germline ends. The CDR3 has 14 amino acids. This CDR3 is CASSYASTNNEQFF. In DNA, the CDR3 is TGTGCCAGTAGTTACGCTAGCACGAACAATGAGCAGTTCTTC.

The chain recombines TRBV13 with TRBJ2-7, with TRBD2 matching over 11 bases. The CDR3 has 17 amino acids. Germline CDR1 PRHDT, CDR2 FYEKMQ (reference sequence). Trimming removed 4 bases from V and 5 bases from J; junction bases left unmatched: 13. CDR3 DNA sequence: TGTGCCAGCAGCTCCCTCGGTAGCGGGAGGGAATCGCACGAGCAGTACTTC. Translating it yields CASSSLGSGRESHEQYF. The full variable domain, completed using reference TRBV13 and TRBJ2-7, is AAGVIQSPRHLIKEKRETATLKCYPIPRHDTVYWYQQGPGQDPQFLISFYEKMQSDKGSIPDRFSAQQFSDYHSELNMSSLELGDSALYFCASSSLGSGRESHEQYFGPGTRLTVT.

The CDR3 reads CASRHRDYNEQFF. The CDR3, as DNA: TGTGCCAGCAGACATCGGGACTACAATGAGCAGTTCTTC. The chain couples TRBV14 to TRBJ2-1; tentative D call: TRBD2 (5 bases). The CDR3 spans 13 residues. The V gene lost 6 bases and the J gene lost 3 bases, with 9 bases spanning the gap. The germline CDR1 and CDR2 sequences are SGHDN and FVKESK.

The V call is TRBV11-2, the J call TRBJ2-3; the match to TRBD2 covers 7 bases. The CDR3 totals 16 residues. J lost 2 bases, V lost 5 bases, and 10 bases had no gene match. CDR1 SGHAT and CDR2 FQNNGV come from the germline V gene. CDR3 sequence reads: CASSGLSGTSTDTQYF. CDR3 coding DNA: TGTGCCAGCAGCGGACTAAGCGGGACTTCCACAGATACGCAGTATTTT.

The chain is built from TRBV5-1 and TRBJ2-7, with 8 bases lining up with TRBD2. Germline V gene data show CDR1 as SGHRS and CDR2 as YFSETQ. Unmatched junction bases numbered 6, after V lost 0 bases and J lost 4 bases. This CDR3 spans 15 amino acids. The CDR3 DNA is TGCGCCAGCAGCTTGGAATCGAGCGGGAGATACGAGCAGTACTTC. This codes for CASSLESSGRYEQYF.

The chain employs TRBV28 and TRBJ2-1; the match to TRBD2 covers 7 bases. This CDR3 has 15 residues. Unmatched junction bases numbered 4, after V lost 5 bases and J lost 0 bases. Germline V gives CDR1 MDHEN, CDR2 SYDVKM. As DNA, the CDR3 is TGTGCCAGCAGTCCTAGCGGTTACTCCTACAATGAGCAGTTCTTC. Translating gives CASSPSGYSYNEQFF.

The chain has TRBV4-1 and TRBJ2-1, with 8 bases lining up with TRBD2. Germline CDR1 is MGHRA and CDR2 is YSYEKL. This CDR3 contains 14 residues. V trimming: 8 bases; J trimming: 4 bases; junction bases outside the gene matches: 7. The CDR3 loop reads CASRTSSVYNEQFF. The CDR3 DNA is TGCGCCAGCCGGACTAGCAGTGTTTACAATGAGCAGTTCTTC.

The rearrangement joins TRBV27 to TRBJ2-1, with D possibly matching TRBD1 (6 bases). Trimming cost V 5 bases and J 7 bases, with 18 bases left between them. Germline V gene sequence: CDR1 MNHEY, CDR2 SMNVEV (reference sequence). The CDR3 covers 15 residues. The CDR3 loop reads CASSTGTAPGNEQFF. For the CDR3, the DNA is TGTGCCAGCAGTACAGGGACCGCCCCGGGGAATGAGCAGTTCTTC.

V gene TRBV11-2 combines with J gene TRBJ2-5; no firm D call. The J call is uncertain, as TRBJ2-7 better fits the DNA end. Germline-derived CDR1 and CDR2 are SGHAT and FQNNGV. The CDR3 sequence is 11 residues long. The CDR3 region has the DNA TGTGCCAGCAGCTCTCTTTACGAGCAGTACTTC. This translates into CASSSLYEQYF.

About this clone itself: The missing conserved phenylalanine or tryptophan at the end of this CDR3 makes a read error likely. The V gene is TRBV15, the J gene TRBJ1-2; D is ambiguous. V shed 0 bases and J shed 0 bases, with 11 bases lying between them. The CDR3 is 16 residues long. Looked up from germline, CDR1 is LNHNV and CDR2 is YYDKDF (reference sequence). The DNA for the CDR3 is TGTGCCACCAGCAGAGATATTGACGGGGCTAACTATGGCTACACCCTC. It yields the protein CATSRDIDGANYGYTL.

This chain uses TRBV19 with TRBJ2-7; D possibly corresponds to TRBD2 (5 bases). The CDR3 contains 13 residues. V was trimmed by 6 bases and J by 2 bases, leaving 11 bases between them. Germline values: CDR1 LNHDA, CDR2 SQIVND (reference sequence). The CDR3 DNA sequence: TGTGCCAGTAGCCCAGCGGAAGCCTACGAGCAGTACTTC. It is translated as CASSPAEAYEQYF.

This clone has only a few counts. J is TRBJ2-5 and V is TRBV7-9; 7 bases match TRBD1. Losses at the gene ends were 4 bases for V and 5 bases for J; bases not matched to a gene: 13. The CDR3 covers 16 residues. Germline CDR1 and CDR2: SEHNR and FQNEAQ (reference sequence). CDR3 in amino acids: CASSSTGTVRWETQYF. The CDR3 DNA sequence: TGTGCCAGCAGCTCCACAGGGACAGTGCGTTGGGAGACCCAGTACTTC. Looking up the rest from reference TRBV7-9 and TRBJ2-5 gives the full variable domain: DTGVSQNPRHKITKRGQNVTFRCDPISEHNRLYWYRQTLGQGPEFLTYFQNEAQLEKSRLLSDRFSAERPKGSFSTLEIQRTEQGDSAMYLCASSSTGTVRWETQYFGPGTRLLVL.

Only one count was recorded for this clone. The V call is TRBV15, the J call TRBJ2-1; 9 bases are a match to TRBD2. V shed 5 bases and J 4 bases; nucleotides not matched to a gene: 15. The CDR3 runs 18 residues. Germline CDR1 reads LNHNV; CDR2 reads YYDKDF (reference sequence). As DNA, the CDR3 is TGTGCCACCAGCGGTCAGACTAGCGGAGTGGGGTGGTACAATGAGCAGTTCTTC. This translates into CATSGQTSGVGWYNEQFF.

This clone was recorded once. The V and J genes are TRBV9 and TRBJ1-2; tentative D call: TRBD1 (5 bases). The CDR3 loop spans 14 amino acids. Germline CDR1 reads SGDLS; CDR2 reads YYNGEE. V dropped 0 bases and J dropped 6 bases, with 12 bases sitting between them. This CDR3 is CASSVAGILNGYTF. The CDR3 region has the DNA TGTGCCAGCAGCGTAGCAGGGATATTGAATGGCTACACCTTC.

The V gene is TRBV5-4, the J gene TRBJ1-1; D remains unclear. V was trimmed by 4 bases and J by 5 bases, leaving 12 bases between them. This CDR3 has 13 amino acids. Germline V gives CDR1 SGHNT, CDR2 YYREEE (reference sequence). The CDR3 DNA is TGTGCCAGCAGCACCCTGGGGTGGACTGAAGCTTTCTTT. As protein: CASSTLGWTEAFF.

V and J are TRBV28 and TRBJ1-1; D ambiguous. Germline-derived CDR1 and CDR2 are MDHEN and SYDVKM. There are 11 residues in the CDR3. V was shortened by 4 bases and J by 6 bases, with 6 bases between the two germline ends. The CDR3 loop is CASSYGAEAFF. The CDR3 bases are TGTGCCAGCAGTTACGGGGCTGAAGCTTTCTTT.

This chain links TRBV28 with TRBJ2-2; 12 nucleotides match TRBD2. The CDR3 has 15 amino acids. Unmatched junction bases numbered 7, after V lost 9 bases and J lost 5 bases. The V gene's germline CDR1 is MDHEN and CDR2 SYDVKM. The CDR3 here is CASRLAGDRTGELFF. Here the CDR3 DNA reads TGTGCCAGTAGACTAGCGGGAGATCGGACCGGGGAGCTGTTTTTT.

This clone was counted a single time. The genes are TRBV7-9 and TRBJ2-3, with D possibly TRBD2 on 6 matching bases. Germline V gene sequence: CDR1 SEHNR, CDR2 FQNEAQ (reference sequence). This CDR3 spans 14 amino acids. V was pared by 5 bases and J by 4 bases, with 13 bases between. The CDR3 loop reads CASSPSSDPDTQYF. CDR3 coding DNA: TGTGCCAGCAGCCCGTCTAGCGACCCAGATACGCAGTATTTT.